These T cell receptor beta chains were read from a single sample in a study of blood T cell repertoires in COVID-19. The method was immunoSEQ multiplex PCR; TCRdb's version includes in-frame clones alone and lacks a portion of them. This sample carries about 250,000 clones, approximately 84% of them seen once, and the ten largest clones take about 6.2%. Sequencing was performed on PBMCs or T cells enriched from blood (not recorded which). These receptors were obtained from a woman aged 45-65 years who had been exposed to COVID-19. CDR3s leave out the opening cysteine and the closing phenylalanine or tryptophan. The size of a clone is reported for some rows only, either as once, few or many, or as a class for expanded clones.

V gene	J gene	clone size	CDR3 protein
TRBV6-2/TRBV6-3	TRBJ1-6	.	ASSYGTGSYNSPLH
TRBV3-1/TRBV3-2	TRBJ1-1	.	ASSQDGGGRGAF
TRBV11-2	TRBJ2-1	once	ASSFPRGSYNEQF
TRBV11-2	TRBJ1-4	.	ASSLRRSNEKLF
TRBV12-3/TRBV12-4	TRBJ1-1	few	ASKLGGSTEAF
TRBV2	TRBJ1-4	.	ASSAGGLGEKLF
TRBV6-1	TRBJ1-2	.	ASSDGRLSYGYT
TRBV5-4	TRBJ1-6	.	ASSSDRSHSYNSPLH
TRBV29-1	TRBJ1-2	.	SVDRQANYGYT
TRBV7-2	TRBJ2-7	.	ASSLVPSGSYEQY
TRBV6-2/TRBV6-3	TRBJ1-2	.	ASSYIADSPFGYT
TRBV11-2	TRBJ1-3	.	ASSPQITSGNTIY
TRBV9	TRBJ1-1	few	ASSVRGGTEAF
TRBV28	TRBJ2-1	.	ASSVGGLPGGEQF
TRBV7-2	TRBJ2-3	.	ASSYRDRVITDTQY
TRBV18	TRBJ2-3	.	ASSPSRGVTDTQY
TRBV6-5	TRBJ2-3	.	ASRRPGQGGDTQY
TRBV9	TRBJ2-1	.	ASSASGGGLGREQF
TRBV2	TRBJ1-1	few	ASRSSQGTAEAF
TRBV3-1/TRBV3-2	TRBJ1-2	.	ASSHSPGTGGYGYT
TRBV28	TRBJ1-5	.	ASTPMGVGGGGSNQPQH
TRBV5-1	TRBJ2-4	.	ASSLGGIQY
TRBV2	TRBJ1-5	few	ASNRITNQPQH
TRBV27	TRBJ1-2	.	ASSRNGQGYGYT
TRBV11-2	TRBJ2-3	.	ASSTQGTDTQY
TRBV11-1	TRBJ1-1	.	ASSDKGAQEAF
TRBV19	TRBJ1-6	.	ASSISTDLYNSPLH
TRBV6-5	TRBJ1-5	.	ASSDGQGSNQPQH
TRBV10-2	TRBJ2-5	.	ASSHRQGVRETQY
TRBV7-9	TRBJ1-5	few	ASSLVGAGSNQPQH
TRBV2	TRBJ2-3	many	ASSVGTSGATDTQY
TRBV24-1	TRBJ1-4	.	ATSDPTVGFEKLF
TRBV3-1/TRBV3-2	TRBJ1-6	.	ASSQWPNVGRANSPLH
TRBV7-2	TRBJ2-4	.	ASSPGGSSNIQY
TRBV6-5	TRBJ2-3	.	ASAVGGSDTQY
TRBV4-3	TRBJ1-5	.	ASSQDQRARQPQH
TRBV18	TRBJ1-6	.	ASSVVQPSSYNSPLH
TRBV18	TRBJ2-5	.	ASSLPGNQETQY
TRBV25-1	TRBJ1-1	.	ASSSGAGKNTEAF
TRBV27	TRBJ2-7	.	ASSSRGYYEQY
TRBV7-9	TRBJ2-1	once	ASSPTYNEQF
TRBV5-1	TRBJ2-1	.	ASSLRWGGSYNEQF
TRBV7-9	TRBJ1-1	.	ASSPRGRTEAF
TRBV5-1	TRBJ1-2	.	ASSRGAGGLNYGYT
TRBV29-1	TRBJ1-5	few	SVGDSHSNQPQH
TRBV6-5	TRBJ1-2	.	ASAPNPGVHGYT
TRBV2	TRBJ2-5	.	ASSRDLEETQY
TRBV5-5	TRBJ2-7	.	ASSRGGGGPSYEQY
TRBV7-2	TRBJ2-5	.	ASSPQLGLGQETQY
TRBV7-8	TRBJ1-5	.	ASSLGGYQPQH
TRBV19	TRBJ2-4	.	ASSTYEASKNIQY
TRBV5-1	TRBJ1-2	.	ASSLRVQNGYT